This TCR beta chain stems from a study of technical replicates of blood from a handful of donors. The CDR3 consists of 14 residues. Per germline, CDR1 MNHNY and CDR2 SVGAGI (reference sequence). Trimming took 6 bases from V and 0 from J; bases not matched to a gene: 5. The table came from immunoSEQ multiplex PCR; TCRdb's copy has only in-frame clones and leaves some out. The repertoire holds over 10,000 clones, with roughly 80% as singletons. The sequence came from a human donor in good health. What was sequenced was PBMCs. The chain is built from TRBV6-6 and TRBJ2-7; 7 positions match TRBD2. The CDR3 spells CASRSGGVSYEQYF. DNA for the CDR3: TGTGCCAGCAGGAGTGGGGGGGTCTCCTACGAGCAGTACTTC.